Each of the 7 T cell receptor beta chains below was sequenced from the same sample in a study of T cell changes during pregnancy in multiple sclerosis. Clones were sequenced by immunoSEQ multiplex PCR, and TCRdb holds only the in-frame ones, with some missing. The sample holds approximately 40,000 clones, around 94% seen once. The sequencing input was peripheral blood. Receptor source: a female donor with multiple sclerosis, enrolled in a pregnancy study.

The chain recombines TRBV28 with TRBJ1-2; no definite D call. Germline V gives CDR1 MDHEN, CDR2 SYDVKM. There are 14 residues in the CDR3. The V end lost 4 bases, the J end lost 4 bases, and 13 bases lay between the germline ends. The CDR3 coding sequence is TGTGCCAGCAGTTACCCGGCAGGTACCTATGGCTACACCTTC. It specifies CASSYPAGTYGYTF.

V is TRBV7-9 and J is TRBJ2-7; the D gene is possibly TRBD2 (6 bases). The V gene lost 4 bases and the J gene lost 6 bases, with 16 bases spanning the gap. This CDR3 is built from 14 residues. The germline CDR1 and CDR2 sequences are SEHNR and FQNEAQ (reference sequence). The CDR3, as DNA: TGTGCCAGCAGCTCTACCGGGACTCCCGCCGAGCAGTACTTC. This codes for CASSSTGTPAEQYF.

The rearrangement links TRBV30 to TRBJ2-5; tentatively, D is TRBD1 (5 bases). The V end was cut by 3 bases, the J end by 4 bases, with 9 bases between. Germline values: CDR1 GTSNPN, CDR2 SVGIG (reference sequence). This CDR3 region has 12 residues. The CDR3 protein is CAWRRGSETQYF. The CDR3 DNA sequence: TGTGCCTGGAGAAGGGGTTCAGAGACCCAGTACTTC. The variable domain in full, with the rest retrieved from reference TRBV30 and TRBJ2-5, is SQTIHQWPATLVQPVGSPLSLECTVEGTSNPNLYWYRQAAGRGLQLLFYSVGIGQISSEVPQNLSASRPQDRQFILSSKKLLLSDSGFYLCAWRRGSETQYFGPGTRLLVL.

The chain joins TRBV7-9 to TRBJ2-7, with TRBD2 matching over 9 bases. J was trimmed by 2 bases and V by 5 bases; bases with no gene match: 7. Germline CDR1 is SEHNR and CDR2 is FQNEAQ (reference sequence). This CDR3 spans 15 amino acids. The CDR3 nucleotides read TGTGCCAGCAGCCTACCGGGACTAGCAACCTACGAGCAGTACTTC. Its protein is CASSLPGLATYEQYF.

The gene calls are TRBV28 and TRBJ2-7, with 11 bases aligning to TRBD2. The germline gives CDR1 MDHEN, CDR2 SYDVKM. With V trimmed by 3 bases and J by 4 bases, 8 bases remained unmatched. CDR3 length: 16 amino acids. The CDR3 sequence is CASSLTGTSGLYEQYF. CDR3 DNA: TGTGCCAGCAGTTTGACAGGGACTAGCGGACTTTACGAGCAGTACTTC. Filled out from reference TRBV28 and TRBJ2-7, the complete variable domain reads DVKVTQSSRYLVKRTGEKVFLECVQDMDHENMFWYRQDPGLGLRLIYFSYDVKMKEKGDIPEGYSVSREKKERFSLILESASTNQTSMYLCASSLTGTSGLYEQYFGPGTRLTVT.

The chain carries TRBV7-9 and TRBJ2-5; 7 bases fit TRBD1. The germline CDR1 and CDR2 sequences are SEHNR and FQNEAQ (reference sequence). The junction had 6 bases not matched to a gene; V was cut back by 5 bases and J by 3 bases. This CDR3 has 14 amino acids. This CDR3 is CASSLRDSEETQYF. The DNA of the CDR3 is TGTGCCAGCAGCCTCCGGGACAGCGAAGAGACCCAGTACTTC.

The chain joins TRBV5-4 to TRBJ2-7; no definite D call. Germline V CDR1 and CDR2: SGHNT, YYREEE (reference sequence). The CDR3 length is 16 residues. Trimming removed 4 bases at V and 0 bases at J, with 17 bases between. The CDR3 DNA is TGTGCCAGCAGCCCCTTTTTGACGAGGAGCTCCTACGAGCAGTACTTC. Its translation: CASSPFLTRSSYEQYF.